This T cell receptor beta chain was identified in a study of glioma-infiltrating T cells after dendritic cell vaccination. The length of the CDR3 is 15 residues. Germline V gives CDR1 SSHAT, CDR2 FNYEAQ (reference sequence). Points on this clone: One end of the junction fails to match germline, which may point to a read error.

TCRdb's copy holds only in-frame clones and misses some; the assay was immunoSEQ multiplex PCR. The sample holds tens of thousands of clones, 85% to 95% seen once. Source: blood, taken before dendritic cell vaccination. This rearrangement joins TRBV7-7 to TRBJ2-5; D may be TRBD1 or TRBD2 (5 bases each). The DNA matches TRBJ2-7 better at its end, which makes the J call doubtful. This TCR was recovered from a human donor with glioblastoma. CDR3 amino acids: CASSLGPGGSYEQYF. The CDR3 region has the DNA TGTGCTAGCAGCTTAGGACCTGGGGGCTCCTACGAGCAGTACTTC.